This T cell receptor beta chain was documented in a study of T-cell memory formation after mild COVID-19 (dated by TCRdb to the early 2020s). Notes on the research overall: TCR sequence clusters from the two donors were found to be largely donor specific. T-cell clones expanding and contracting after mild COVID-19 in a couple of donors were tracked by longitudinal TCRalpha and TCRbeta repertoire sequencing. Two young, previously healthy adult volunteers made up the cohort, one male and one female. The study at large found these results: SARS-CoV-2 specificity was not confirmed for the second-wave clones peaking on day 37. Only two mild cases were covered by the study, and larger cohorts that include severe cases with pre-infection samples were considered necessary. Balanced CD4/CD8 phenotypes were observed for clones contracting from day 15 to 85, whereas a bias towards CD4+ was observed for a second wave of clones expanding from day 15 to 37. The detection of some responding clones in pre-infection memory suggests that pre-existing cross-reactive memory T cells joined the SARS-CoV-2 response. Contracting CD4+ clones appeared mostly in the CM and EM memory subsets, whereas CD8+ clones were enriched in EMRA.

Ficoll-Paque density gradient centrifugation was the method used to isolate PBMCs. This clonotype has a handful of counts. The antigen this receptor binds is unknown. There are no base qualities to consult, and no much larger clone falls within one base. TCRdb lists the instrument as Illumina NovaSeq 6000. cDNA libraries for TCRalpha and TCRbeta were prepared by 5'RACE using constant-segment primers, with sample barcodes and unique molecular identifiers added. Trizol reagent was used to extract RNA from every sample. Amplification of the libraries took two PCR steps, and the second step added a second sample barcode plus Illumina TruSeq adapters. Sequencing of libraries was performed on an Illumina NovaSeq with 2 x 150 bp paired-end reads. In the authors' own workflow: With migec v1.2.7, reads were demultiplexed and then collapsed into UMI-guided consensus sequences. With mixcr v2.1.11, UMI consensuses were aligned to TRA and TRB V and J templates and assembled into clonotypes. Clonotypes were classified as expanded or contracted when called significant by both edgeR and NoisET, with noise models trained on biological replicates. edgeR calls used a false discovery rate-adjusted p below 0.01 and a log2 fold-change threshold of 1. As an exploratory analysis of dynamics, PCA with hierarchical clustering was applied to max-normalized trajectories of the 1000 most abundant clonotypes. Separately sequenced CD4+ and CD8+ repertoires were used to assign the CD4 or CD8 phenotype of responding clones. TCRdb redid the processing of the public reads, applying fastp at Q25 and MiXCR, and retained in-frame beta chains. One record per CDR3 amino acid sequence lists the most common genes and DNA. TCRdb, rather than the study authors, made the V and J calls. The sample has 300,000 to 400,000 distinct CDR3 sequences on record, about an eighth of them singletons. The ten biggest clones cover around a fifth of the sample.

The TCR originated in a man younger than 35 who had mild COVID-19 (a few samples of this study predate the infection). The sample titles of this study are shuffled in the database, so cell type and time point are left out; the donor was told from shared clones. Sequences were obtained from PBMCs or a T cell subset sorted from them (not recorded which).

The CDR3 protein sequence reads: CASSSSGGINQPQHF. The DNA is as follows: TGCGCCAGCAGCTCCTCGGGGGGCATCAATCAGCCCCAGCATTTT. This sequence uses TRBV5-1 and TRBJ1-5; perhaps TRBD1 is the D gene, with 6 bases matching. V was cut back by 3 bases and J by 3 bases, leaving a gap of 13 bases between them. The germline V gene specifies SGHRS as CDR1 and YFSETQ as CDR2. The CDR3 contains 15 residues, cysteine and phenylalanine counted. Solely the CDR3 DNA is kept, with 45 bases framed from the first base.